This TCR beta chain was observed in a study of T cells in Graves' hyperthyroidism and ophthalmopathy. General study findings and limits: The model predicted ophthalmopathy a median roughly 6.3 months before onset. In the blood, most expanded thyroid clonotypes above 0.001 appeared as well.

In its sample, this clonotype was seen many times. Its antigen is not known. V lost 5 bases and J 3 bases, leaving 17 bases between the germline ends. The V gene's germline CDR1 is DFQATT and CDR2 SNEGSKA (reference sequence). This CDR3 has 14 residues. The source material, RNA transcripts, was used to amplify TCR beta CDR3 regions. First-round RT-PCR of the TCR CDR3 relied on the HTBI primer set. TCRdb itself ran the multiplex PCR reads through MiXCR, one entry per CDR3 protein. Of roughly 110,000 distinct CDR3 sequences listed, approximately 16% are singletons. Absence of ophthalmopathy progression within 18 months defined stable Graves' hyperthyroidism. Those patients with uncontrolled infection, other autoimmune disease, pregnancy or lactation were excluded.

The chain combines TRBV20-1 with TRBJ2-7; D perhaps matches TRBD1 (6 bases). Material for sequencing was blood. This clonotype was sampled from a woman in her fifties or sixties with Graves' hyperthyroidism. CDR3 DNA: TGCAGTGCTGGGGGTGGGGGCGTCTTCTACGAGCAGTACTTC. Amino acid sequence: CSAGGGGVFYEQYF.